These 29 T cell receptor beta chains came from one sample sequenced in a study of radiotherapy plus CTLA-4 blockade in lung cancer. Data came from immunoSEQ multiplex PCR; TCRdb stores just in-frame clones and leaves some out. The table lists around 80,000 clones, roughly 80% of them singletons, with 0.65% to 0.85% in the top ten. The input for sequencing was peripheral blood, taken from a patient treated with radiotherapy plus ipilimumab. The source of these receptors is a human donor with non-small cell lung cancer who had stable disease on radiotherapy plus ipilimumab.

The chain couples TRBV5-8 to TRBJ1-1; D gene uncertain. The V gene lost 1 base and the J gene lost 7 bases, with 14 bases spanning the gap. The V gene's germline CDR1 is SGHTS and CDR2 YDEGEE. The length of the CDR3 is 14 residues. The chain's CDR3 is CASSLSVFQIEAFF. The CDR3 coding sequence is TGTGCCAGCAGCTTGTCGGTGTTCCAGATTGAAGCTTTCTTT.

The chain is built from TRBV18 and TRBJ1-5; D gene ambiguous. Trimming pared 2 bases from V and 4 bases from J, leaving 9 bases between. The CDR3 consists of 14 residues. The V gene's germline CDR1 is KGHSH and CDR2 LQKENI. The DNA of the CDR3 is TGTGCCAGCTCACCAAGTGTAACGAATCAGCCCCAGCATTTT. It is translated as CASSPSVTNQPQHF.

The rearrangement links TRBV5-1 to TRBJ1-6, with a tentative D call TRBD1 (5 bases). Germline CDR1 and CDR2: SGHRS and YFSETQ. V was shortened by 4 bases and J by 10 bases, with 15 bases between the two germline ends. The CDR3 spans 14 residues. CDR3 in amino acids: CASSPGGAGSPLHF. CDR3 DNA sequence: TGCGCCAGCAGCCCCGGGGGAGCTGGATCACCCCTCCACTTT.

This clone came up once. The chain is built from TRBV6-1 and TRBJ1-6; D might be TRBD1 (5 bases). Per germline, CDR1 MNHNS and CDR2 SASEGT. V dropped 1 base and J dropped 9 bases, with 10 bases sitting between them. The CDR3 runs 14 residues. The chain's CDR3 is CASSEDGGVSPLHF. CDR3 nucleotide sequence: TGTGCCAGCAGTGAAGACGGAGGGGTTTCACCCCTCCACTTT.

This clone was counted only a few times. The V gene is TRBV6-4, the J gene TRBJ2-6; 12 bases are shared with TRBD1. CDR1 is MRHNA, CDR2 SNTAGT, per germline. The junction had 3 bases not matched to a gene; V was cut back by 4 bases and J by 2 bases. The CDR3 is 17 residues long. The CDR3 is CASSGGQGAAGANVLTF. The CDR3 DNA reads TGTGCCAGCAGTGGGGGACAGGGGGCGGCTGGGGCCAACGTCCTGACTTTC.

The V call is TRBV5-1, the J call TRBJ2-7; TRBD2 matches 8 bases. The CDR3 covers 14 residues. Germline V gene sequence: CDR1 SGHRS, CDR2 YFSETQ. The V segment lost 7 bases and the J segment 0 bases; nucleotides outside the gene matches: 6. DNA of the CDR3: TGCGCCAGCGGAGTTAGCGGGGTCTCCTACGAGCAGTACTTC. Residues: CASGVSGVSYEQYF.

This clone was observed a handful of times. V gene TRBV27 combines with J gene TRBJ1-6; D is uncertain. The CDR3 is 12 amino acids. V lost 3 bases, J lost 7 bases, and 4 bases lay in between. Germline lookup yields CDR1 MNHEY and CDR2 SMNVEV (reference sequence). This CDR3 reads CASSLTNSPLHF. DNA of the CDR3: TGTGCCAGCAGTTTGACGAATTCACCCCTCCACTTT.

This clone has a handful of counts. This chain joins TRBV11-2 and TRBJ2-2, with TRBD2 identical over 8 bases. CDR3 length equals 16 residues. Germline assignment: CDR1 SGHAT and CDR2 FQNNGV. With 2 bases clipped from V and 1 base from J, the junction kept 3 bases outside the gene matches. CDR3 residues: CASSLLSGRNTGELFF. The CDR3 coding sequence is TGTGCCAGCAGCTTATTGAGCGGGAGGAACACCGGGGAGCTGTTTTTT.

The chain links TRBV6-1 to TRBJ2-2; possible D gene TRBD1, 6 bases. The CDR3 totals 14 residues. CDR1 MNHNS and CDR2 SASEGT come from the germline V gene. Trimming took 6 bases from V and 6 from J, leaving 14 bases between them. The DNA for the CDR3 is TGTGCCAGCAGCCTTGAGAGGGGGTCCGGGGAGCTGTTTTTT. Encoded protein: CASSLERGSGELFF.

This clone showed up just once. This rearrangement joins TRBV6-5 to TRBJ1-6; 8 bases map to TRBD1. The V gene's germline CDR1 is MNHEY and CDR2 SVGAGI. The junction had 3 bases not matched to a gene; V was cut back by 2 bases and J by 9 bases. This CDR3 region has 14 residues. The CDR3 DNA is TGTGCCAGCAGTTACGGGGGACAGGTTTCACCCCTCCACTTT. Translated, it gives CASSYGGQVSPLHF.

The genes are TRBV28 and TRBJ2-5, with D possibly matching TRBD1 (6 bases). The CDR3 is 13 amino acids. The V end was cut by 8 bases, the J end by 0 bases, with 10 bases between. Germline-derived CDR1 and CDR2 are MDHEN and SYDVKM. DNA of the CDR3: TGTGCCAGCGAAAAGGGGGACCAAGAGACCCAGTACTTC. Translating it yields CASEKGDQETQYF.

The rearrangement uses TRBV7-2 and TRBJ2-1; 8 nucleotides align to TRBD2. Germline CDR1 reads SGHTA; CDR2 reads FQGNSA. This CDR3 contains 15 residues. V was clipped by 3 bases and J by 7 bases; unmatched bases: 8. The CDR3 DNA sequence: TGTGCCAGCAGCTTCCCCCCGGGAGGGAAGAATGAGCAGTTCTTC. Its protein product is CASSFPPGGKNEQFF.

This clone was seen a single time. The chain joins TRBV5-4 to TRBJ2-7, with a possible D match to TRBD2 (5 bases). Germline values: CDR1 SGHNT, CDR2 YYREEE (reference sequence). The CDR3 length is 14 residues. V lost 4 bases and J 5 bases, leaving 16 bases between the germline ends. The CDR3 coding sequence is TGTGCCAGCAGCACGGAGGCCGCCTCTAACGAGCAGTACTTC. Translation: CASSTEAASNEQYF.

The chain has TRBV27 and TRBJ1-6; the match to TRBD1 covers 7 bases. Per the germline V gene, CDR1 is MNHEY and CDR2 is SMNVEV (reference sequence). The V segment lost 2 bases and the J segment 4 bases; nucleotides outside the gene matches: 8. The CDR3 is 17 amino acids. Written as DNA, the CDR3 is TGTGCCAGCAGTTTAGTGGCAGGGGGGGGTTATAATTCACCCCTCCACTTT. Its protein is CASSLVAGGGYNSPLHF.

This clone is a singleton in its sample. This chain uses TRBV28 with TRBJ1-4; 9 nucleotides agree with TRBD1. The CDR3 has 15 residues. CDR1 is MDHEN and CDR2 is SYDVKM in the germline V gene. V lost 5 bases to trimming and J lost 8 bases; unmatched junction nucleotides: 9. For the CDR3, the DNA is TGTGCCAGCAGTCCCCCCGGGACAGGGTGGGAAAAACTGTTTTTT. It is translated as CASSPPGTGWEKLFF.

This chain connects TRBV18 to TRBJ1-5; D uncertain. Trimming cost V 3 bases and J 0 bases, with 15 bases left between them. Germline V gene data show CDR1 as KGHSH and CDR2 as LQKENI. This CDR3 is built from 17 residues. The CDR3 here is CASSPSGGSPSNQPQHF. For the CDR3, the DNA is TGTGCCAGCTCACCGTCTGGCGGGAGTCCTAGCAATCAGCCCCAGCATTTT. Drawing the rest from reference TRBV18 and TRBJ1-5, the complete variable domain is NAGVMQNPRHLVRRRGQEARLRCSPMKGHSHVYWYRQLPEEGLKFMVYLQKENIIDESGMPKERFSAEFPKEGPSILRIQQVVRGDSAAYFCASSPSGGSPSNQPQHFGDGTRLSIL.

The chain has TRBV5-4 and TRBJ2-2; D might be TRBD1 (5 bases). V was pared by 0 bases and J by 1 base, with 7 bases between. The CDR3 sequence is 15 residues long. Germline V gives CDR1 SGHNT, CDR2 YYREEE (reference sequence). This CDR3 reads CASSLGTLNTGELFF. CDR3 nucleotides: TGTGCCAGCAGCTTGGGGACACTGAACACCGGGGAGCTGTTTTTT.

The V gene is TRBV30, the J gene TRBJ2-5; 11 bases match TRBD1. Germline V gives CDR1 GTSNPN, CDR2 SVGIG (reference sequence). This CDR3 has 13 residues. V lost 8 bases, J lost 5 bases, and 7 bases stayed unmatched. CDR3: CATGQGAWETQYF. The CDR3 nucleotides are TGTGCCACCGGACAGGGGGCCTGGGAGACCCAGTACTTC.

The chain has TRBV28 and TRBJ2-7; 15 positions agree with TRBD2. The CDR3 totals 19 residues. Germline V gene data show CDR1 as MDHEN and CDR2 as SYDVKM. The ends lost 10 bases at V and 5 bases at J; junction bases unmatched: 21. The CDR3 region has the DNA TGTGCCACCGATCGATGGACTAGCGGGGGGGCCGGGTATAGCAACGAGCAGTACTTC. Translation: CATDRWTSGGAGYSNEQYF.

The rearrangement uses TRBV5-4 and TRBJ1-2; TRBD1 matches at 11 bases. Unmatched junction bases numbered 7, after V lost 4 bases and J lost 8 bases. This CDR3 has 14 residues. From germline, CDR1 is SGHNT and CDR2 YYREEE (reference sequence). This CDR3 reads CASSRGQGAGGYTF. The CDR3 DNA reads as TGTGCCAGCAGCCGAGGACAGGGGGCCGGGGGCTACACCTTC.

CDR3 amino acids: CASSYSSGARDQPQHF. DNA for the CDR3: TGTGCCAGCAGTTATTCGTCTGGGGCGAGGGATCAGCCCCAGCATTTT. The chain combines TRBV6-9 with TRBJ1-5; D perhaps matches TRBD1 (5 bases). With 0 bases removed from V and 5 bases from J, the gap between germline ends came to 14 bases. The CDR3 runs to 16 residues. Germline-derived CDR1 and CDR2 are MNHGY and SVAAGI.

The chain couples TRBV2 to TRBJ2-7, with TRBD1 as a possible D gene (6 bases). Per germline, CDR1 SNHLY and CDR2 FYNNEI. V lost 5 bases and J 5 bases, leaving 10 bases between the germline ends. The CDR3 totals 12 residues. Here the CDR3 DNA reads TGTGCCAGCAGTTGGACAGACAACGAGCAGTACTTC. Its translation: CASSWTDNEQYF.

J is TRBJ2-1 and V is TRBV7-8, with TRBD2 matching 9 bases. The length of the CDR3 is 15 residues. Germline-derived CDR1 and CDR2 are SGHVS and FQNEAQ. V shed 5 bases, J shed 0 bases, and the junction held 2 bases outside the gene matches. In DNA, the CDR3 is TGTGCCAGCAGCGAGCGGGGGGTCTCCTACAATGAGCAGTTCTTC. It encodes CASSERGVSYNEQFF.

V and J are TRBV11-2 and TRBJ2-7, with 13 bases lining up with TRBD2. Per germline, CDR1 SGHAT and CDR2 FQNNGV. The CDR3 has 16 residues. With 5 bases clipped from V and 2 bases from J, the junction kept 6 bases outside the gene matches. CDR3 DNA sequence: TGTGCCAGCAGCCCCACGGGACTAGCGGGAACCTACGAGCAGTACTTC. This sequence encodes CASSPTGLAGTYEQYF.

A few counts support this clone. The chain is built from TRBV6-1 and TRBJ2-3; possible D gene TRBD2, 6 bases. Looked up from germline, CDR1 is MNHNS and CDR2 is SASEGT. With 7 bases removed from V and 6 bases from J, the gap between germline ends came to 17 bases. The CDR3 runs 14 residues. CDR3 in amino acids: CASNLRGPSDTQYF. The CDR3 nucleotides are TGTGCCAGCAACTTGCGGGGACCTTCTGATACGCAGTATTTT.

The chain recombines TRBV5-4 with TRBJ1-2, with 8 bases identical to TRBD1. From germline, CDR1 is SGHNT and CDR2 YYREEE (reference sequence). V lost 5 bases and J lost 5; bases outside the gene matches: 5. CDR3 size: 13 residues. The CDR3, as DNA: TGTGCCAGCAGTTACACAGGGGGATATGGCTACACCTTC. It encodes CASSYTGGYGYTF. Full variable domain (missing parts from reference TRBV5-4 and TRBJ1-2): ETGVTQSPTHLIKTRGQQVTLRCSSQSGHNTVSWYQQALGQGPQFIFQYYREEENGRGNFPPRFSGLQFPNYSSELNVNALELDDSALYLCASSYTGGYGYTFGSGTRLTVV.

The chain combines TRBV10-2 with TRBJ1-5; a possible D gene is TRBD1 (6 bases). CDR1 and CDR2 (germline): WSHSY, SAAADI. V was pared by 6 bases and J by 4 bases, with 7 bases between. The CDR3 contains 12 residues. Written as DNA, the CDR3 is TGCGCCAGCAGAGGGGGGAATCAGCCCCAGCATTTT. Its translation is CASRGGNQPQHF.

CDR3 sequence: CASSPRWDRGSSYEQYF. CDR3 sequence (DNA): TGCGCCAGCAGCCCCCGCTGGGACAGGGGGAGCTCCTACGAGCAGTACTTC. The V call is TRBV5-1, the J call TRBJ2-7, with 11 nucleotides matching TRBD1. V lost 4 bases to trimming and J lost 0 bases; unmatched junction nucleotides: 9. CDR3 size: 17 residues. CDR1 and CDR2 (germline): SGHRS, YFSETQ.

The chain joins TRBV10-1 to TRBJ2-7, with a tentative D call TRBD1 (5 bases). Per the germline V gene, CDR1 is WNHNN and CDR2 is SYGVQD (reference sequence). This CDR3 contains 15 residues. V was shortened by 9 bases and J by 0 bases, with 18 bases between the two germline ends. CDR3 loop: CARLFWGESSYEQYF. The DNA of the CDR3 is TGCGCCAGACTCTTTTGGGGCGAGAGCTCCTACGAGCAGTACTTC.